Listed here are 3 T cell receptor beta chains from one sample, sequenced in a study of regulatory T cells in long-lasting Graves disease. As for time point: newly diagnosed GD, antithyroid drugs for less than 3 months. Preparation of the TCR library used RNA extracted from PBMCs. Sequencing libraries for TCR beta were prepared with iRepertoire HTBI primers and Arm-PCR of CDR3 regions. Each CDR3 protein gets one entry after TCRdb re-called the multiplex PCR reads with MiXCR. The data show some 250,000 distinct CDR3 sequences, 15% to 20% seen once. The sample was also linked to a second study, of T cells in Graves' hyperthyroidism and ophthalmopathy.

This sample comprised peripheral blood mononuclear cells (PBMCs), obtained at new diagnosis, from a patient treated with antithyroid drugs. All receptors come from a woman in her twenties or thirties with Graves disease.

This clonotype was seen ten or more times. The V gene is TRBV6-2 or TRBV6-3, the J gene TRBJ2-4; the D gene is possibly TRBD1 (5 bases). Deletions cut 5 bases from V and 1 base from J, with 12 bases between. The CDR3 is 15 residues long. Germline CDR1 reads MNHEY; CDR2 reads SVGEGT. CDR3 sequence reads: CASSEVAGAKNIQYF. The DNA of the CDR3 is TGTGCCAGCAGTGAAGTGGCAGGGGCCAAAAACATTCAGTACTTC.

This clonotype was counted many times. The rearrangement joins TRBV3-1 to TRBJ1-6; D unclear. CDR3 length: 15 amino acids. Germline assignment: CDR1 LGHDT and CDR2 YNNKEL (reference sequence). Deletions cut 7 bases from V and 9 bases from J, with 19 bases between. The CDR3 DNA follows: TGTGCCAGCACCGAAGTGGCAGCCGATAGTTCACCCCTCCACTTT. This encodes CASTEVAADSSPLHF.

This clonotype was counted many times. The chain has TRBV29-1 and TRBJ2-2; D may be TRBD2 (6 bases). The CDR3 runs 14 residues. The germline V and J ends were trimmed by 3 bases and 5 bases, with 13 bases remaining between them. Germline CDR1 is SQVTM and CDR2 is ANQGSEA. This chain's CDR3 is CSVEEGRWTGELFF. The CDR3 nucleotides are TGCAGCGTTGAGGAGGGGAGGTGGACCGGGGAGCTGTTTTTT.